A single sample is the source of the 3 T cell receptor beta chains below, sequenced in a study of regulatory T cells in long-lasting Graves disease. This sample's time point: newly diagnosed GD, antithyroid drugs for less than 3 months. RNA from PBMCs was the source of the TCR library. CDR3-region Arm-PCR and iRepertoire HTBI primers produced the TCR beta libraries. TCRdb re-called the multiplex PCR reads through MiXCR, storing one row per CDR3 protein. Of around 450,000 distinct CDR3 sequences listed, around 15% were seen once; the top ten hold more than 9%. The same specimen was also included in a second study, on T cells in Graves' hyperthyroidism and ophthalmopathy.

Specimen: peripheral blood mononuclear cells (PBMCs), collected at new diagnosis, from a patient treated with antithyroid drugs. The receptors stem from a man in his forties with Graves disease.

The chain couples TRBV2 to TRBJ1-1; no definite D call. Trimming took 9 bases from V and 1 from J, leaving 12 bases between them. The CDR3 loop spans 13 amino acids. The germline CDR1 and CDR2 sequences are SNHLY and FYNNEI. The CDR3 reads CASPGIENTEAFF. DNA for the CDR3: TGTGCCAGTCCCGGGATTGAGAACACTGAAGCTTTCTTT.

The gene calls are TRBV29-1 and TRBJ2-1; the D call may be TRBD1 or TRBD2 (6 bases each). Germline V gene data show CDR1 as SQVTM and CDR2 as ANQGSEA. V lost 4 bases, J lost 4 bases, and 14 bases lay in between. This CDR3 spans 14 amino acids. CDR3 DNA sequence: TGCAGCGTTGCTTGGGGGGCTGGGTACAATGAGCAGTTCTTC. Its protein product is CSVAWGAGYNEQFF.

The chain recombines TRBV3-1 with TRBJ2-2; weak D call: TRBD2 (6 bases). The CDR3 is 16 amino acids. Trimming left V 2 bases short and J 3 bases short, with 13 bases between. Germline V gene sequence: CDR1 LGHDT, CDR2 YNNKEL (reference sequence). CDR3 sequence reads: CASSQRGGSHTGELFF. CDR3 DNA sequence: TGTGCCAGCAGCCAAAGGGGAGGCAGCCACACCGGGGAGCTGTTTTTT.